A single sample gave rise to the 28 T cell receptor beta chains below, sequenced in a study of blood T cell repertoires in COVID-19. This table comes from immunoSEQ multiplex PCR, and its TCRdb copy is limited to in-frame clones, with some not included. The table has approximately 81,000 clones, more than 75% seen once. Sample: peripheral blood. Receptors were obtained from a human donor in a cohort sampled during active COVID-19.

The genes are TRBV5-1 and TRBJ1-1, with D unclear. V gave up 0 bases and J gave up 3 bases, with 12 bases separating them. The CDR3 spans 15 residues. From germline, CDR1 is SGHRS and CDR2 YFSETQ. The CDR3 sequence: CASSLDAPPDTEAFF. DNA for the CDR3: TGCGCCAGCAGCTTGGATGCACCACCGGACACTGAAGCTTTCTTT.

The CDR3 sequence: CAISESKGGTVQETQYF. CDR3 sequence (DNA): TGTGCCATCAGTGAGTCGAAGGGGGGGACGGTCCAAGAGACCCAGTACTTC. The chain employs TRBV10-3 and TRBJ2-5, with D possibly TRBD2 on 7 matching bases. The CDR3 consists of 17 residues. Germline CDR1 is ENHRY and CDR2 is SYGVKD. The V end lost 0 bases, the J end lost 1 base, and 15 bases lay between the germline ends.

This clone has just a few counts. The CDR3 DNA reads as TGTGCCGGCCGGGGATACTCTGGGGCCAACGTCCTGACTTTC. Its translation is CAGRGYSGANVLTF. This chain connects TRBV5-8 to TRBJ2-6; possibly TRBD2 for D (5 bases). The CDR3 is made up of 14 amino acids. Germline V lookup: CDR1 SGHTS, CDR2 YDEGEE. The germline V and J ends were trimmed by 10 bases and 0 bases, with 11 bases remaining between them.

This chain joins TRBV6-2 or TRBV6-3 and TRBJ2-6; TRBD1 agrees at 10 bases. V gave up 2 bases and J gave up 0 bases; unmatched junction bases: 7. Germline lookup yields CDR1 MNHEY and CDR2 SVGEGT. The CDR3 has 19 amino acids. The CDR3 DNA is TGTGCCAGCAGTTACCCCCTGGACAGGGGGAGCTCTGGGGCCAACGTCCTGACTTTC. Translated, it gives CASSYPLDRGSSGANVLTF.

This rearrangement joins TRBV7-9 to TRBJ2-7; D is uncertain. Germline V gene lookup returns CDR1 SEHNR and CDR2 FQNEAQ (reference sequence). The V and J ends lost 0 bases and 3 bases respectively, with 15 bases between them. This CDR3 spans 16 amino acids. This chain's CDR3 is CASSLAQGGVLYEQYF. CDR3 DNA sequence: TGTGCCAGCAGCTTAGCCCAAGGTGGAGTACTCTACGAGCAGTACTTC.

The table lists this clone with a count of one. The chain uses TRBV19 and TRBJ1-4; possible D gene TRBD1, 5 bases. This CDR3 has 15 amino acids. CDR1 and CDR2 from the germline V gene are LNHDA and SQIVND (reference sequence). The V and J ends lost 3 bases and 4 bases respectively, with 12 bases between them. CDR3: CASSMEGQGNEKLFF. The CDR3 coding sequence is TGTGCCAGTAGTATGGAGGGCCAGGGTAATGAAAAACTGTTTTTT.

The gene calls are TRBV19 and TRBJ1-5; possibly TRBD1 for D (6 bases). The V gene's germline CDR1 is LNHDA and CDR2 SQIVND (reference sequence). This CDR3 is 15 amino acids long. The V and J ends lost 5 bases and 0 bases respectively, with 11 bases between them. The CDR3 DNA reads as TGTGCCAGTAGTTGGGACACCTTTAGCAATCAGCCCCAGCATTTT. Translating it yields CASSWDTFSNQPQHF.

The chain links TRBV5-6 to TRBJ1-2; 8 bases map to TRBD1. CDR1 SGHDT and CDR2 YYEEEE come from the germline V gene. With 1 base clipped from V and 4 bases from J, the junction kept 6 bases outside the gene matches. The CDR3 length is 15 residues. This chain's CDR3 is CASSLTGQGSYGYTF. Here the CDR3 DNA reads TGTGCCAGCAGCTTGACAGGACAGGGTAGCTATGGCTACACCTTC.

This clone has just one count. V gene TRBV29-1 combines with J gene TRBJ2-2; TRBD1 matches at 11 bases. Germline values: CDR1 SQVTM, CDR2 ANQGSEA. The ends lost 2 bases at V and 5 bases at J; junction bases unmatched: 7. The CDR3 loop spans 16 amino acids. In DNA form, the CDR3 reads TGCAGCGTTGAACGGGACAGGGGGAAACGAACCGGGGAGCTGTTTTTT. Translation gives CSVERDRGKRTGELFF.

This sequence joins TRBV3-1 (or the pseudogene TRBV3-2) and TRBJ2-7; 8 positions agree with TRBD2. This CDR3 has 16 residues. V was pared by 5 bases and J by 5 bases, with 14 bases of the junction left unmatched. CDR1 LGHDT and CDR2 YNNKEL come from the germline V gene (reference sequence). CDR3: CASSSHRLARGDEQYF. The CDR3 region has the DNA TGTGCCAGCAGCTCCCACCGACTAGCGCGGGGGGACGAGCAGTACTTC.

The CDR3 spells CASSESGRVAYEQYF. The CDR3 nucleotides read TGTGCCAGCAGTGAATCGGGCAGGGTGGCTTACGAGCAGTACTTC. J is TRBJ2-7 and V is TRBV25-1; weak D call: TRBD1 (5 bases). The CDR3 spans 15 residues. The germline CDR1 and CDR2 sequences are MGHDK and SYGVNS. With 1 base removed from V and 4 bases from J, the gap between germline ends came to 14 bases.

The chain links TRBV2 to TRBJ1-2; the D gene is possibly TRBD1 (5 bases). Trimming shortened V by 0 bases and J by 8 bases, and 16 bases separated the two germline ends. This CDR3 has 15 amino acids. From germline, CDR1 is SNHLY and CDR2 FYNNEI. For the CDR3, the DNA is TGTGCCAGCAGTGAAGCGCCCAGGGCCGATGCCGGCTACACCTTC. Residues: CASSEAPRADAGYTF.

The V and J genes are TRBV2 and TRBJ2-7; perhaps TRBD2 as D (6 bases). From germline, CDR1 is SNHLY and CDR2 FYNNEI. There are 14 residues in the CDR3. V lost 6 bases, J lost 2 bases, and 14 bases lay in between. CDR3 DNA: TGTGCCAGCAGGACCAGAGGCGGGGCCTACGAGCAGTACTTC. As protein: CASRTRGGAYEQYF.

This chain uses TRBV1 with TRBJ1-6; whether TRBD1, the table's D call, matches the DNA was not checked. TRBV1 corresponds to a pseudogene. The CDR3 consists of 16 residues. Written as DNA, the CDR3 is TGCACCAGCAGCCAAGATCTTCGCAGGATCGAGTCACCCCTCCACTTT. Encoded protein: CTSSQDLRRIESPLHF.

J is TRBJ1-6 and V is TRBV29-1; the D gene is possibly TRBD1 (5 bases). V lost 6 bases and J 0 bases, leaving 18 bases between the germline ends. CDR1 and CDR2 from the germline V gene are SQVTM and ANQGSEA. This CDR3 has 17 amino acids. Written as DNA, the CDR3 is TGCAGCGTACCGGGACTCCGAGTTAGCTCCTATAATTCACCCCTCCACTTT. It codes for CSVPGLRVSSYNSPLHF.

V gene TRBV4-3 combines with J gene TRBJ2-2; the D gene is possibly TRBD2 (6 bases). The V gene lost 4 bases and the J gene lost 3 bases, with 9 bases spanning the gap. The CDR3 extends over 14 amino acids. Germline V gene data show CDR1 as LGHNA and CDR2 as YSLEER. CDR3 region: CASSPAGYTGELFF. The CDR3 nucleotides are TGCGCCAGCAGCCCCGCGGGATACACCGGGGAGCTGTTTTTT.

The rearrangement links TRBV5-1 to TRBJ1-1; D not certain. With 3 bases removed from V and 4 bases from J, the gap between germline ends came to 10 bases. The CDR3 length is 13 residues. CDR1 and CDR2 (germline): SGHRS, YFSETQ. CDR3 amino acids: CASSSGGGTEAFF. The CDR3 bases are TGCGCCAGCAGCTCGGGTGGAGGCACTGAAGCTTTCTTT.

The chain employs TRBV25-1 and TRBJ2-1, with a tentative D call TRBD1 (5 bases). This CDR3 contains 16 residues. V was shortened by 0 bases and J by 8 bases, with 17 bases between the two germline ends. Germline V CDR1 and CDR2: MGHDK, SYGVNS. The CDR3: CASSEYKLQGRDEQFF. CDR3 bases: TGTGCCAGCAGTGAATATAAGCTCCAGGGCCGCGATGAGCAGTTCTTC.

The rearrangement uses TRBV6-5 and TRBJ2-7, with no clear D. The CDR3 is made up of 11 amino acids. V was clipped by 4 bases and J by 4 bases, with 5 bases between them. CDR1 is MNHEY, CDR2 SVGAGI, per germline. DNA for the CDR3: TGTGCCAGCAGTTCTTTATACGAGCAGTACTTC. It encodes CASSSLYEQYF.

V is TRBV6-5 and J is TRBJ2-1; D gene ambiguous. The CDR3 loop spans 15 amino acids. Germline lookup yields CDR1 MNHEY and CDR2 SVGAGI. V was trimmed by 0 bases and J by 6 bases, leaving 12 bases between them. The chain's CDR3 is CASSYSRRLFNEQFF. CDR3 nucleotides: TGTGCCAGCAGTTACTCGAGGCGCCTGTTCAATGAGCAGTTCTTC.

The chain links TRBV5-1 to TRBJ2-2; TRBD2 aligns across 12 bases. This CDR3 comprises 16 residues. Trimming removed 4 bases from V and 4 bases from J; junction bases left unmatched: 5. Germline V CDR1 and CDR2: SGHRS, YFSETQ. In DNA, the CDR3 is TGCGCCAGCAGCCTAAGGACTAGCGGGGCCACCGGGGAGCTGTTTTTT. Translated: CASSLRTSGATGELFF.

This chain connects TRBV27 to TRBJ2-7; TRBD2 might be the D (6 bases). V shed 8 bases and J shed 0 bases, with 11 bases lying between them. The length of the CDR3 is 13 residues. Germline V gives CDR1 MNHEY, CDR2 SMNVEV (reference sequence). The CDR3 bases are TGTGCCAGCTCCCTAGCGATCTCCTACGAGCAGTACTTC. This translates into CASSLAISYEQYF.

This clone was found a few times. The chain couples TRBV18 to TRBJ2-6; tentative D call: TRBD1 (6 bases). CDR3 size: 17 residues. With 3 bases removed from V and 2 bases from J, the gap between germline ends came to 14 bases. Germline V gene data show CDR1 as KGHSH and CDR2 as LQKENI. The CDR3 here is CASSPQQGAPGANVLTF. CDR3 DNA: TGTGCCAGCTCACCTCAACAGGGTGCCCCTGGGGCCAACGTCCTGACTTTC.

This clone came up a few times. The V call is TRBV7-2, the J call TRBJ1-5; 10 bases are a match to TRBD1. Germline CDR1 and CDR2: SGHTA and FQGNSA. V was clipped by 6 bases and J by 6 bases; unmatched bases: 5. The CDR3 spans 14 residues. DNA for the CDR3: TGTGCCAGCAGTTGGGACAGGGGCGGTCAGCCCCAGCATTTT. Its translation is CASSWDRGGQPQHF.

The chain recombines TRBV10-3 with TRBJ2-5; D gene uncertain. Trimming left V 10 bases short and J 2 bases short, with 14 bases between. The CDR3 length is 13 residues. CDR1 is ENHRY, CDR2 SYGVKD, per germline. CDR3 in DNA: TGTGCCACCAGATTGGCGGCTCAAGAGACCCAGTACTTC. This codes for CATRLAAQETQYF.

This chain connects TRBV7-2 to TRBJ1-6, with TRBD1 matching over 7 bases. V shed 6 bases and J 7 bases; nucleotides not matched to a gene: 9. Germline lookup yields CDR1 SGHTA and CDR2 FQGNSA. The CDR3 contains 15 residues. The CDR3 loop is CASRLEGQRNSPLHF. CDR3 sequence (DNA): TGTGCCAGCAGACTTGAGGGACAGAGGAATTCACCCCTCCACTTT.

This chain uses TRBV5-1 with TRBJ1-2; unclear D gene. Germline V gene lookup returns CDR1 SGHRS and CDR2 YFSETQ. The length of the CDR3 is 15 residues. With 1 base removed from V and 0 bases from J, the gap between germline ends came to 10 bases. In DNA form, the CDR3 reads TGCGCCAGCAGCTTGTCTCCGCAGGCTAACTATGGCTACACCTTC. Protein sequence: CASSLSPQANYGYTF.

The J gene is TRBJ2-7, the V gene TRBV18, with TRBD1 matching 8 bases. The CDR3 covers 12 residues. The germline V gene has CDR1 KGHSH and CDR2 LQKENI. The ends lost 6 bases at V and 5 bases at J; junction bases unmatched: 3. The CDR3 loop reads CASSRDRNEQYF. The CDR3 DNA follows: TGTGCCAGCTCGAGGGACAGGAACGAGCAGTACTTC.